Shown below are 23 T cell receptor beta chains from a single sample sequenced in a study of blood T cell repertoires in COVID-19. This table comes from immunoSEQ multiplex PCR, and its TCRdb copy is limited to in-frame clones, with some not included. Seen here are around 51,000 clones, approximately 90% observed once, and the top ten hold approximately 4.9%. Sequencing was performed on peripheral blood. The receptor source for this set is a man in his 70s with acute or convalescent COVID-19.

V and J are TRBV20-1 and TRBJ2-7; D perhaps matches TRBD1 (5 bases). The CDR3 loop spans 10 amino acids. The germline V and J ends were trimmed by 3 bases and 6 bases, with 6 bases remaining between them. Germline lookup yields CDR1 DFQATT and CDR2 SNEGSKA (reference sequence). CDR3 region: CSARGPEQYF. The CDR3 DNA reads as TGCAGTGCTAGGGGGCCCGAGCAGTACTTC.

The chain links TRBV4-1 to TRBJ1-1; 9 bases map to TRBD1. Germline CDR1 is MGHRA and CDR2 is YSYEKL. The CDR3 covers 15 residues. The junction had 3 bases not matched to a gene; V was cut back by 4 bases and J by 0 bases. DNA of the CDR3: TGCGCCAGCAGCCTCGGACAGGGGATGAACACTGAAGCTTTCTTT. It yields the protein CASSLGQGMNTEAFF.

This clone was found once. This chain connects TRBV21-1 to TRBJ2-3; no check of the table's D call, TRBD2, against the DNA was made. TRBV21-1 is noted as a pseudogene. CDR3 length equals 19 residues. The CDR3 reads CASSKGTSGGARSTDTQYF. The DNA for the CDR3 is TGTGCCAGCAGCAAAGGGACTAGCGGGGGGGCCCGGAGCACAGATACGCAGTATTTT.

The chain recombines TRBV15 with TRBJ2-7, with D possibly matching TRBD2 (6 bases). The CDR3 is 16 amino acids. V gave up 1 base and J gave up 4 bases, with 17 bases separating them. Germline V gene lookup returns CDR1 LNHNV and CDR2 YYDKDF (reference sequence). CDR3 sequence reads: CATSRVGGGTGYEQYF. In DNA, the CDR3 is TGTGCCACCAGCAGAGTGGGCGGAGGGACGGGGTACGAGCAGTACTTC.

The rearrangement uses TRBV4-3 and TRBJ1-1; the D is unclear. Trimming took 5 bases from V and 0 from J, leaving 10 bases between them. CDR1 and CDR2 from the germline V gene are LGHNA and YSLEER. This CDR3 spans 14 amino acids. CDR3 nucleotide sequence: TGCGCCAGCAGCACTGAGATAATGAACACTGAAGCTTTCTTT. It yields the protein CASSTEIMNTEAFF.

The V and J genes are TRBV9 and TRBJ1-2; 8 positions match TRBD1. This CDR3 contains 14 residues. The V gene end was trimmed by 5 bases and the J gene end by 3 bases; junction bases not matched to a gene: 6. CDR1 and CDR2 from the germline V gene are SGDLS and YYNGEE. For the CDR3, the DNA is TGTGCCAGCAGTGCAGGACAGGGCTACTATGGCTACACCTTC. Encoded protein: CASSAGQGYYGYTF.

This sequence joins TRBV15 and TRBJ2-3, with D maybe TRBD2 (5 bases). CDR3 size: 14 residues. V lost 3 bases to trimming and J lost 0 bases, with 7 bases between them. Germline assignment: CDR1 LNHNV and CDR2 YYDKDF (reference sequence). The CDR3 DNA sequence: TGTGCCACCAGCAGGGAGGACAGCACAGATACGCAGTATTTT. This encodes CATSREDSTDTQYF.

The table lists this clone with a count of one. The chain uses TRBV7-9 and TRBJ2-1; D may be TRBD1 (5 bases). This CDR3 has 13 amino acids. From germline, CDR1 is SEHNR and CDR2 FQNEAQ (reference sequence). With 4 bases removed from V and 4 bases from J, the gap between germline ends came to 8 bases. The CDR3 protein is CASSSGAYNEQFF. The DNA for the CDR3 is TGTGCCAGCAGCTCTGGGGCATACAATGAGCAGTTCTTC.

V and J are TRBV9 and TRBJ1-2; TRBD1 might be the D (6 bases). This CDR3 is built from 17 residues. Germline V lookup: CDR1 SGDLS, CDR2 YYNGEE. The V gene lost 2 bases and the J gene lost 8 bases, with 25 bases spanning the gap. The CDR3 DNA follows: TGTGCCAGCAGCGTCTCACGAACCATACAGGGAGTTGGGGGCTACACCTTC. It encodes CASSVSRTIQGVGGYTF. Variable domain in full (rest from reference TRBV9 and TRBJ1-2): DSGVTQTPKHLITATGQRVTLRCSPRSGDLSVYWYQQSLDQGLQFLIQYYNGEERAKGNILERFSAQQFPDLHSELNLSSLELGDSALYFCASSVSRTIQGVGGYTFGSGTRLTVV.

The gene calls are TRBV4-3 and TRBJ2-2; TRBD1 aligns across 7 bases. This CDR3 contains 16 residues. The V gene end was trimmed by 2 bases and the J gene end by 7 bases; junction bases not matched to a gene: 10. Germline V lookup: CDR1 LGHNA, CDR2 YSLEER. CDR3 nucleotide sequence: TGCGCCAGCAGCCAAAATCTAAACAGGGGCGGCGGGGAGCTGTTTTTT. Protein: CASSQNLNRGGGELFF.

The rearrangement joins TRBV2 to TRBJ2-5; 8 bases map to TRBD2. The junction had 13 bases not matched to a gene; V was cut back by 4 bases and J by 0 bases. Germline-derived CDR1 and CDR2 are SNHLY and FYNNEI. The CDR3 length is 18 residues. The CDR3 sequence is CASSVGFSGATYQETQYF. In DNA form, the CDR3 reads TGTGCCAGCAGTGTTGGTTTTAGCGGGGCCACGTACCAAGAGACCCAGTACTTC.

The genes are TRBV9 and TRBJ2-2; a weak D match, TRBD2 (6 bases). This CDR3 has 18 residues. V was cut by 0 bases and J by 6 bases, with 21 bases left in between. Germline V gene lookup returns CDR1 SGDLS and CDR2 YYNGEE. CDR3 amino acids: CASSVGVGPSSEAGELFF. The DNA for the CDR3 is TGTGCCAGCAGCGTAGGTGTGGGCCCCTCTAGCGAAGCCGGGGAGCTGTTTTTT.

J is TRBJ2-5 and V is TRBV6-5; maybe TRBD1 (6 bases). CDR1 and CDR2 from the germline V gene are MNHEY and SVGAGI. V was cut by 6 bases and J by 1 base, with 15 bases left in between. CDR3 length equals 15 residues. The CDR3, as DNA: TGTGCCAGCAGAGAGGGACAAGGCACCCAAGAGACCCAGTACTTC. Protein sequence: CASREGQGTQETQYF.

CDR3 sequence (DNA): TGTGCCAGCAGCGGACCAGTGACAGGGGGAGACTCAGGAGATACGCAGTATTTT. This translates into CASSGPVTGGDSGDTQYF. The chain carries TRBV9 and TRBJ2-3; 9 nucleotides agree with TRBD1. This CDR3 has 18 amino acids. The germline gives CDR1 SGDLS, CDR2 YYNGEE. V lost 3 bases and J lost 5; bases outside the gene matches: 16.

This chain joins TRBV4-1 and TRBJ2-7; 12 bases match TRBD1. With V trimmed by 0 bases and J by 4 bases, 4 bases remained unmatched. CDR1 is MGHRA, CDR2 YSYEKL, per germline. The CDR3 is 16 residues long. The CDR3 nucleotides read TGCGCCAGCAGCCAAGATCGGGGACAGGGGGCATACGAGCAGTACTTC. Translation gives CASSQDRGQGAYEQYF.

This sequence joins TRBV27 and TRBJ2-1; the match to TRBD1 covers 8 bases. Germline values: CDR1 MNHEY, CDR2 SMNVEV (reference sequence). This CDR3 spans 13 amino acids. The ends lost 5 bases at V and 6 bases at J; junction bases unmatched: 3. The CDR3 nucleotides read TGTGCCAGCAGTCTAGGACAGGGCAATGAGCAGTTCTTC. It codes for CASSLGQGNEQFF.

CDR3: CSASDRGQFSNQPQHF. The CDR3 nucleotides read TGCAGTGCTAGTGACAGGGGGCAGTTTAGCAATCAGCCCCAGCATTTT. The J gene is TRBJ1-5, the V gene TRBV20-1, with 10 bases that match TRBD1. Germline assignment: CDR1 DFQATT and CDR2 SNEGSKA (reference sequence). The CDR3 consists of 16 residues. V lost 3 bases, J lost 0 bases, and 5 bases stayed unmatched.

This chain links TRBV20-1 with TRBJ1-2; D gene uncertain. The CDR3 is made up of 11 amino acids. The germline V and J ends were trimmed by 6 bases and 2 bases, with 7 bases remaining between them. From germline, CDR1 is DFQATT and CDR2 SNEGSKA (reference sequence). CDR3 loop: CSAPGNYGYTF. In DNA, the CDR3 is TGCAGTGCGCCCGGGAACTATGGCTACACCTTC.

This chain links TRBV18 with TRBJ2-1; D unclear. Trimming removed 5 bases at V and 4 bases at J, with 18 bases between. The CDR3 spans 16 residues. The germline V gene has CDR1 KGHSH and CDR2 LQKENI. CDR3 region: CASSVSFTNRYNEQFF. The CDR3 DNA reads as TGTGCCAGCTCAGTTTCTTTCACAAACCGATACAATGAGCAGTTCTTC.

The V and J genes are TRBV11-2 and TRBJ2-2; weak D call: TRBD2 (6 bases). V shed 4 bases and J shed 5 bases, with 17 bases lying between them. Germline V gene lookup returns CDR1 SGHAT and CDR2 FQNNGV. This CDR3 region has 16 residues. CDR3: CASSSYRRGGTGELFF. The CDR3 nucleotides are TGTGCCAGCAGCTCGTATAGGCGGGGAGGTACCGGGGAGCTGTTTTTT.

V and J are TRBV7-9 and TRBJ1-2; tentative D call: TRBD1 (6 bases). Trimming removed 1 base from V and 11 bases from J, with 17 bases in between. In germline, CDR1 is SEHNR, CDR2 FQNEAQ (reference sequence). The CDR3 covers 14 residues. The CDR3 protein is CASSLGSRGGPYTF. DNA for the CDR3: TGTGCCAGCAGCTTAGGGTCCCGGGGGGGCCCATACACCTTC.

The chain couples TRBV2 to TRBJ1-6; 8 nucleotides agree with TRBD1. Germline V gene sequence: CDR1 SNHLY, CDR2 FYNNEI. The CDR3 runs to 15 residues. V lost 7 bases and J lost 7; bases outside the gene matches: 9. CDR3 residues: CASIPRTGSNSPLHF. In nucleotides, the CDR3 is TGTGCCAGCATCCCGAGGACAGGGAGCAATTCACCCCTCCACTTT.

This clone turned up a few times. The rearrangement joins TRBV5-1 to TRBJ1-1; possible D gene TRBD1, 6 bases. Germline lookup yields CDR1 SGHRS and CDR2 YFSETQ. The germline V and J ends were trimmed by 3 bases and 1 base, with 13 bases remaining between them. The CDR3 is 15 amino acids. The CDR3 sequence: CASSSYGGANTEAFF. The CDR3 bases are TGCGCCAGCAGCTCTTACGGGGGGGCGAACACTGAAGCTTTCTTT. The whole variable domain, filled in from reference TRBV5-1 and TRBJ1-1, reads KAGVTQTPRYLIKTRGQQVTLSCSPISGHRSVSWYQQTPGQGLQFLFEYFSETQRNKGNFPGRFSGRQFSNSRSEMNVSTLELGDSALYLCASSSYGGANTEAFFGQGTRLTVV.